The entry below gives a single T cell receptor beta chain sequence along with its context. Its target is unknown. V lost 10 bases to trimming and J lost 8 bases, with 17 bases between them. CDR1 is MNHEY, CDR2 SVGAGI, per germline. The CDR3 covers 13 residues. The data were taken from a study of shared clonotypes between healthy human individuals. The overall study: Donors had three CD4 naive, three CD4 memory, two CD8 naive and one CD8 memory plate apiece. Study conclusions and caveats: Sharing of clonotypes among donors was expected to vary with sequencing depth.

Replicate PCRs run on sorted subsets employed approximately 200 ng DNA, 25,000 to 35,000 T cell genomes. Repertoires were generated with immunoSEQ multiplex PCR, while TCRdb's copy carries only in-frame clones and drops some. Of about 580,000 clones listed, roughly 98% are singletons. The naive CD8 fraction comprised CD45RO-negative cells positively selected for CCR7 and excluded terminally differentiated effector memory CD45RA+ cells. The rearrangement uses TRBV6-5 and TRBJ2-2; D gene ambiguous. Sequencing used naive CD8+ T cells sorted from blood. This clonotype was obtained from a man aged 25 to 40 in good health. CDR3 bases: TGTGCCACCGGAGCCTTACAAGGGGGGGAGCTGTTTTTT. Translated: CATGALQGGELFF.